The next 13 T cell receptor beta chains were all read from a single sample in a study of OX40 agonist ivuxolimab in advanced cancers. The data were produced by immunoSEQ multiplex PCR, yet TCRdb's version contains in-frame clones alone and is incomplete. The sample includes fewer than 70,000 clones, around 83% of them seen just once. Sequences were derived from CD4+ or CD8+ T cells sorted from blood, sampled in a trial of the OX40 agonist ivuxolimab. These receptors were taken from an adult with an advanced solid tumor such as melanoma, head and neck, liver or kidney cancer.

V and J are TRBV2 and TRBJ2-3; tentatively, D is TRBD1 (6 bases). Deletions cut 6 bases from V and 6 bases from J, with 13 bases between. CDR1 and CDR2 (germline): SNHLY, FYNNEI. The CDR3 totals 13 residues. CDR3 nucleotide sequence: TGTGCCAGCAGATTGCCAGGGGTGGATACGCAGTATTTT. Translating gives CASRLPGVDTQYF.

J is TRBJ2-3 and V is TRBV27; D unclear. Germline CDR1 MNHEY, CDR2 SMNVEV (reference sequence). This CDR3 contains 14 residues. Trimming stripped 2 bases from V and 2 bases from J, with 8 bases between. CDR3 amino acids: CASSLPGATDTQYF. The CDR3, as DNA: TGTGCCAGCAGTTTACCCGGAGCCACAGATACGCAGTATTTT.

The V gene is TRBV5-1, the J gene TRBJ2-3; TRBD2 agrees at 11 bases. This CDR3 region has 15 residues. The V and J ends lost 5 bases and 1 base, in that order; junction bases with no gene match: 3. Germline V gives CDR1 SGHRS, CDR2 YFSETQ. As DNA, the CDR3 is TGCGCCAGCAGTTCGACTAGCGGGGGCACAGATACGCAGTATTTT. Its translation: CASSSTSGGTDTQYF.

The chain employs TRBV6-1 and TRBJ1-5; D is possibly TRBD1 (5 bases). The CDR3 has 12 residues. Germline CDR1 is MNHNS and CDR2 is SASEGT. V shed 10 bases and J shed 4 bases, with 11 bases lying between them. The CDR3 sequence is CATGVNNQPQHF. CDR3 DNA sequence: TGTGCCACGGGGGTGAATAATCAGCCCCAGCATTTT.

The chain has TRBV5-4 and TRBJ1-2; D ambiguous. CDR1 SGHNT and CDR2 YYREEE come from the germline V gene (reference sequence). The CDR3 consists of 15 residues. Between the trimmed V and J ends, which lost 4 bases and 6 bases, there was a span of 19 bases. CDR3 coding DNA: TGTGCCAGCAGCGCCTTGAGGCTGGGAGTGGATGGCTACACCTTC. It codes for CASSALRLGVDGYTF.

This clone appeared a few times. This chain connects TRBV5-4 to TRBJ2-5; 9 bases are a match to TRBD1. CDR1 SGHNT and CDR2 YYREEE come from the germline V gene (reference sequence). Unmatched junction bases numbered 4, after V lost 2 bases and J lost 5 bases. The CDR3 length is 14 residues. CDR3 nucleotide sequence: TGTGCCAGCAGCTTTACAGGGGGCCCGGAGACCCAGTACTTC. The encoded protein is CASSFTGGPETQYF.

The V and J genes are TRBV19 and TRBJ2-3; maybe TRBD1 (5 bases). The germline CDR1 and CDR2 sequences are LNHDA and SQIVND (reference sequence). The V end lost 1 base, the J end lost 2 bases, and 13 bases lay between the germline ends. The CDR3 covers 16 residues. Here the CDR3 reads CASSIGRGIYTDTQYF. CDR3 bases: TGTGCCAGTAGTATAGGTAGGGGAATATACACAGATACGCAGTATTTT.

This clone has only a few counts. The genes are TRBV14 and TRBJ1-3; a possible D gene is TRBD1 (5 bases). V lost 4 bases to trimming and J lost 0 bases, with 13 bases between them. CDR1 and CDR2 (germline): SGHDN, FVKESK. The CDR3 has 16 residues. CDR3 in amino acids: CASSRGGVNSGNTIYF. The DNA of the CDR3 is TGTGCCAGCAGCCGCGGGGGGGTGAACTCTGGAAACACCATATATTTT.

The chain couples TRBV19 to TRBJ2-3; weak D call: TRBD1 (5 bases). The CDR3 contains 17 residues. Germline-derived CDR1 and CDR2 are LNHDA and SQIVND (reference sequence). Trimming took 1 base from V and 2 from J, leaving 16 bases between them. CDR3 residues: CASSIAFGATTTDTQYF. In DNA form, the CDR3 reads TGTGCCAGTAGTATAGCTTTTGGGGCCACCACCACAGATACGCAGTATTTT.

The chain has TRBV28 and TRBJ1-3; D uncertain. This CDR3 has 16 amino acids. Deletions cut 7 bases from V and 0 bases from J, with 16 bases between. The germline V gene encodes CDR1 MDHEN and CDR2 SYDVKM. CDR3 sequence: CASTPRLGNSGNTIYF. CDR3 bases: TGTGCCAGCACACCCCGTCTCGGCAACTCTGGAAACACCATATATTTT. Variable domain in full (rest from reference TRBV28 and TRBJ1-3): DVKVTQSSRYLVKRTGEKVFLECVQDMDHENMFWYRQDPGLGLRLIYFSYDVKMKEKGDIPEGYSVSREKKERFSLILESASTNQTSMYLCASTPRLGNSGNTIYFGEGSWLTVV.

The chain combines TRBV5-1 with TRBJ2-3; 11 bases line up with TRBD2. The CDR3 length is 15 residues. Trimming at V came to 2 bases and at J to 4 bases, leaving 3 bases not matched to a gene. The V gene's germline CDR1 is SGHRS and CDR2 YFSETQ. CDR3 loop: CASSFSGGVADTQYF. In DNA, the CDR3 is TGCGCCAGCAGCTTTAGCGGGGGGGTAGCAGATACGCAGTATTTT.

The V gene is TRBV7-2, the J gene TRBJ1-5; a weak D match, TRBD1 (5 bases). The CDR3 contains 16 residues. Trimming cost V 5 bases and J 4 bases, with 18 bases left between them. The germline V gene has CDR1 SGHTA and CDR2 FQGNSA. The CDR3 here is CASSALEGLTNQPQHF. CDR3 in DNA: TGTGCCAGCAGCGCCCTCGAGGGGCTCACAAATCAGCCCCAGCATTTT.

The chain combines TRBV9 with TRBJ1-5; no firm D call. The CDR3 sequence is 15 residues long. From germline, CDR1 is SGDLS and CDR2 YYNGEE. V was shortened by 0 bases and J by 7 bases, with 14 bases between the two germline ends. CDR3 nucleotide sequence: TGTGCCAGCAGCGTAGGAGACGGTGTGCGACAGCCCCAGCATTTT. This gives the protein CASSVGDGVRQPQHF.